What follows is one TCR beta chain and its context. TCRdb itself ran the RACE reads through MiXCR, one entry per CDR3 protein. Of around 100,000 distinct CDR3 sequences in the sample, approximately 11% are singletons; the top ten hold 2.5% to 4%. These data originate in a study of human T cells and chemical hapten exposure. Specified time point: pre-sensitization, week 0. Treatment here: therapeutic diphenylcyclopropenone sensitization with weekly scalp DPC. The sequencing here drew on whole blood, taken in connection with sensitization to the hapten diphenylcyclopropenone (DPC). The clonotype originates from a woman aged 60-75 years with alopecia areata. Some clones in this sample may be carry-over from other donors' samples.

The CDR3 DNA is TGTGCCAGCAGTGAAAGGGCCGGGACTAGCTACCAAGAGACCCAGTACTTC. Translated: CASSERAGTSYQETQYF. The gene calls are TRBV2 and TRBJ2-5; 9 bases are shared with TRBD2. V was pared by 2 bases and J by 0 bases, with 7 bases of the junction left unmatched. Germline CDR1 SNHLY, CDR2 FYNNEI. The CDR3 totals 17 residues.